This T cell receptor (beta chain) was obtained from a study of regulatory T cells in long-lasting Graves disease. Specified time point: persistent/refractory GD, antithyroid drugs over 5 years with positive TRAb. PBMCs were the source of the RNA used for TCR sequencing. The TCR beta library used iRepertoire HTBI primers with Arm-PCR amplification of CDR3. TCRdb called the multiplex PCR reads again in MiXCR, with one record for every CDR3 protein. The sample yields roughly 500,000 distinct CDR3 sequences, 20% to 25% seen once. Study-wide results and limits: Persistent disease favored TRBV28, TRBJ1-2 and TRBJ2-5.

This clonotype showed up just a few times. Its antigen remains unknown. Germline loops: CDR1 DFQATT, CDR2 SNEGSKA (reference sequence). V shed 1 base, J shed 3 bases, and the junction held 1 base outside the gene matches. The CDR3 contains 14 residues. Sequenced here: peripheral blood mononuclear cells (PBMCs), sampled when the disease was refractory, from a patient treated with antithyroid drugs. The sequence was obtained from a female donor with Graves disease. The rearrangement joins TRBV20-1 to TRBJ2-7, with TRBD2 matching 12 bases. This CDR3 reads CSARGLAGDYEQYF. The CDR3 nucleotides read TGCAGTGCTAGAGGACTAGCGGGGGACTACGAGCAGTACTTC.